This passage covers 24 T cell receptor beta chains from one sample sequenced in a study of blood T cells in healthy people across ages. A J-beta primer mix and a sample-barcoded 5' primer were used in a second PCR of about 6 to 12 cycles. TCRdb reprocessed the 5' RACE reads via MiXCR and lists one record per CDR3 protein. The sample has 1,500,000 or so distinct CDR3 sequences; approximately 63% are singletons. The sample comprised blood. Receptor source: a man between 18 and 29 years old in good health.

J is TRBJ2-1 and V is TRBV4-2; possibly TRBD1 or TRBD2 for D (5 bases each). Germline V CDR1 and CDR2: LGHNA, YNFKEQ. V was clipped by 5 bases and J by 8 bases, with 16 bases between them. This CDR3 region has 14 residues. The CDR3 DNA reads TGTGCCAGCAGCGCCACCGGGGCCTTGGATGAGCAGTTCTTC. Protein sequence: CASSATGALDEQFF.

The V gene is TRBV21-1, the J gene TRBJ2-7; the D call TRBD2 from the table was never checked on the DNA. The DNA end is a closer match to TRBJ2-5, so the J assignment may be wrong. TRBV21-1 is a documented pseudogene. The CDR3 sequence is 18 residues long. The CDR3, as DNA: TGTGCCAGCAGCAAAAAAGGGCGGCTAGCGGGCCCCCAAGAGACCCAGTACTTC. As protein: CASSKKGRLAGPQETQYF.

There are a few counts of this clonotype. An end of the junction does not agree with germline; a read error may underlie this. This chain links TRBV20-1 with TRBJ1-6; D is ambiguous. The CDR3 length is 16 residues. Germline CDR1 and CDR2: DFQATT and SNEGSKA (reference sequence). In DNA, the CDR3 is TGCAGTGCCAGAGAAATACCAGTTACTAATAATTCACCCCTCCACTTT. This encodes CSAREIPVTNNSPLHF.

The rearrangement links TRBV2 to TRBJ2-6, with a weak D call TRBD1 (5 bases). The germline V gene has CDR1 SNHLY and CDR2 FYNNEI. The germline V and J ends were trimmed by 3 bases and 5 bases, with 8 bases remaining between them. The CDR3 runs to 14 residues. CDR3 nucleotides: TGTGCCAGCAGTGACCGACAGTGGGCCAACGTCCTGACTTTC. Its protein is CASSDRQWANVLTF.

This chain uses TRBV29-1 with TRBJ2-3, with 10 bases aligning to TRBD1. This CDR3 is built from 16 residues. V shed 6 bases, J shed 0 bases, and the junction held 9 bases outside the gene matches. CDR1 and CDR2 from the germline V gene are SQVTM and ANQGSEA. DNA for the CDR3: TGCAGCGTCGACGGGCTGGGACAGGGGAGCACAGATACGCAGTATTTT. This sequence encodes CSVDGLGQGSTDTQYF.

The rearrangement links TRBV27 to TRBJ2-4, with 7 positions matching TRBD2. The J call may be incorrect, as the DNA end agrees better with TRBJ2-7. The CDR3 runs 17 residues. Germline V gene lookup returns CDR1 MNHEY and CDR2 SMNVEV (reference sequence). CDR3: CASSLVYESGTFYEQYF. The CDR3 coding sequence is TGTGCCAGCAGTTTAGTTTATGAGAGCGGGACCTTCTACGAGCAGTACTTC.

V gene TRBV7-9 combines with J gene TRBJ2-7; D possibly corresponds to TRBD1 (8 bases). Germline V gene data show CDR1 as SEHNR and CDR2 as FQNEAQ (reference sequence). The CDR3 consists of 15 residues. The V gene lost 6 bases and the J gene lost 0 bases, with 15 bases spanning the gap. This chain's CDR3 is CASRQGGAYSYEQYF. The DNA for the CDR3 is TGTGCCAGCAGACAGGGGGGGGCCTACTCCTACGAGCAGTACTTC.

This clonotype showed up just a few times. This chain connects TRBV6-2 or TRBV6-3 to TRBJ1-5; 9 bases map to TRBD1. The CDR3 spans 18 residues. The germline CDR1 and CDR2 sequences are MNHEY and SVGEGT. The J segment lost 0 bases and the V segment lost 6 bases, leaving 12 bases of the junction unmatched. CDR3 DNA: TGTGCCAGCAGACCGGGGACAGGGTCGCTCTATAGCAATCAGCCCCAGCATTTT. Protein product: CASRPGTGSLYSNQPQHF.

The CDR3 spells CASSDGAELFF. CDR3 in DNA: TGTGCCAGCAGTGATGGGGCGGAACTGTTTTTT. The chain is built from TRBV25-1 and TRBJ1-4; D may be TRBD1 (5 bases). There are 11 residues in the CDR3. Per the germline V gene, CDR1 is MGHDK and CDR2 is SYGVNS. The V and J ends lost 3 bases and 12 bases respectively, with 8 bases between them.

V usage is TRBV6-2 or TRBV6-3 and J usage is TRBJ2-5, with 8 nucleotides matching TRBD1. With 4 bases clipped from V and 2 bases from J, the junction kept 3 bases outside the gene matches. CDR3 size: 14 residues. Germline V lookup: CDR1 MNHEY, CDR2 SVGEGT. CDR3 nucleotides: TGTGCCAGCAGTTGGGACAGGTTACAAGAGACCCAGTACTTC. Residues: CASSWDRLQETQYF.

The rearrangement joins TRBV12-3 or TRBV12-4 to TRBJ2-3; D is unclear. This CDR3 comprises 14 residues. In nucleotides, the CDR3 is TGTGCTACCACTCTAGGGTACACCACAGATACGCAGTATTTT. The encoded protein is CATTLGYTTDTQYF.

The chain joins TRBV4-2 to TRBJ2-1; 7 nucleotides align to TRBD2. Germline CDR1 and CDR2: LGHNA and YNFKEQ. The CDR3 covers 14 residues. Losses at the gene ends were 3 bases for V and 7 bases for J; bases not matched to a gene: 6. The CDR3 DNA sequence: TGTGCCAGCAGCCAGGCGGGAGTTAGGAATGAGCAGTTCTTC. Amino acids: CASSQAGVRNEQFF.

The rearrangement links TRBV7-9 to TRBJ2-1; TRBD1 might be the D (6 bases). V dropped 5 bases and J dropped 4 bases, with 18 bases sitting between them. The germline gives CDR1 SEHNR, CDR2 FQNEAQ (reference sequence). The CDR3 has 16 amino acids. In DNA, the CDR3 is TGTGCCAGCAGCAGCCGACAGGCCAAGCTTTACAATGAGCAGTTCTTC. This encodes CASSSRQAKLYNEQFF.

The chain joins TRBV4-2 to TRBJ2-1; D possibly corresponds to TRBD1 (6 bases). The CDR3 extends over 16 amino acids. The V end lost 1 base, the J end lost 5 bases, and 15 bases lay between the germline ends. Germline loops: CDR1 LGHNA, CDR2 YNFKEQ. CDR3 region: CASSQVGPQGHNEQFF. CDR3 DNA sequence: TGTGCCAGCAGCCAAGTCGGGCCCCAGGGGCACAATGAGCAGTTCTTC.

This clonotype was counted between two and nine times. The rearrangement links TRBV12-3 or TRBV12-4 to TRBJ1-4, with TRBD1 as a possible D gene (5 bases). V lost 6 bases and J 10 bases, leaving 27 bases between the germline ends. The CDR3 is 17 residues long. The CDR3 here is CASRRTRDGYPLGKLFF. As DNA, the CDR3 is TGTGCCAGCAGGCGTACCCGGGACGGTTACCCTCTAGGAAAACTGTTTTTT.

V usage is TRBV20-1 and J usage is TRBJ1-5; D remains ambiguous. Trimming left V 3 bases short and J 1 base short, with 10 bases between. The CDR3 sequence is 14 residues long. Germline values: CDR1 DFQATT, CDR2 SNEGSKA (reference sequence). This CDR3 reads CSASRPRSNQPQHF. CDR3 nucleotides: TGCAGTGCTAGTCGACCGAGGAGCAATCAGCCCCAGCATTTT.

The CDR3 coding sequence is TGCAGTGCTACCAGTCGGGGGGGGAAGGCTAACTATGGCTACACCTTC. The encoded protein is CSATSRGGKANYGYTF. The genes are TRBV20-1 and TRBJ1-2; D may be TRBD1 (5 bases). Trimming removed 4 bases at V and 0 bases at J, with 18 bases between. This CDR3 spans 16 amino acids. Germline-derived CDR1 and CDR2 are DFQATT and SNEGSKA (reference sequence).

This chain joins TRBV12-3 or TRBV12-4 and TRBJ2-4, with no clear D. The CDR3 consists of 11 residues. The germline V and J ends were trimmed by 8 bases and 8 bases, with 10 bases remaining between them. The CDR3 region has the DNA TGTGCCAGCGCAAGTTGGGACATTCAGTACTTC. It translates to CASASWDIQYF.

V is TRBV6-2 or TRBV6-3 and J is TRBJ2-5, with 7 positions matching TRBD1. This CDR3 region has 14 residues. Trimming took 7 bases from V and 2 from J; bases not matched to a gene: 7. Germline lookup yields CDR1 MNHEY and CDR2 SVGEGT. The CDR3 here is CASKDRVGQETQYF. The CDR3 region has the DNA TGTGCCAGCAAAGACAGGGTTGGACAAGAGACCCAGTACTTC.

The chain joins TRBV13 to TRBJ2-6; D is ambiguous. With 7 bases removed from V and 3 bases from J, the gap between germline ends came to 16 bases. Per germline, CDR1 PRHDT and CDR2 FYEKMQ (reference sequence). This CDR3 has 16 residues. The chain's CDR3 is CASTPVRAGGANVLTF. The CDR3 DNA sequence: TGTGCCAGCACCCCAGTTAGGGCTGGTGGGGCCAACGTCCTGACTTTC.

The rearrangement joins TRBV9 to TRBJ1-4; TRBD1 matches 7 bases. J lost 8 bases, V lost 0 bases, and 19 bases had no gene match. Per germline, CDR1 SGDLS and CDR2 YYNGEE. The CDR3 has 19 residues. Here the CDR3 reads CASSVERTGDYQLIEKLFF. The CDR3 coding sequence is TGTGCCAGCAGCGTAGAGCGTACAGGGGATTATCAATTAATCGAAAAACTGTTTTTT.

The chain employs TRBV6-2 or TRBV6-3 and TRBJ1-5; D is uncertain. Germline assignment: CDR1 MNHEY and CDR2 SVGEGT. The CDR3 loop spans 12 amino acids. The V gene lost 2 bases and the J gene lost 7 bases, with 6 bases spanning the gap. This CDR3 reads CASSYLRQPQHF. In DNA, the CDR3 is TGTGCCAGCAGTTACCTCCGACAGCCCCAGCATTTT.

This clonotype has just a few counts. This chain uses TRBV25-1 with TRBJ2-7; 8 bases line up with TRBD2. Trimming cost V 6 bases and J 2 bases; bases outside gene matches: 12. The length of the CDR3 is 16 residues. Germline V gene lookup returns CDR1 MGHDK and CDR2 SYGVNS. CDR3 coding DNA: TGTGCCAGCAGCCCCTGGGGACTAGAGTCCACCTACGAGCAGTACTTC. Amino acid sequence: CASSPWGLESTYEQYF.

The chain carries TRBV29-1 and TRBJ1-1; D gene ambiguous. This CDR3 region has 14 residues. Trimming removed 7 bases from V and 2 bases from J, with 17 bases in between. CDR1 SQVTM and CDR2 ANQGSEA come from the germline V gene. CDR3 bases: TGCAGCGATGACCGACCTCCTTCAAACACTGAAGCTTTCTTT. Translating gives CSDDRPPSNTEAFF.